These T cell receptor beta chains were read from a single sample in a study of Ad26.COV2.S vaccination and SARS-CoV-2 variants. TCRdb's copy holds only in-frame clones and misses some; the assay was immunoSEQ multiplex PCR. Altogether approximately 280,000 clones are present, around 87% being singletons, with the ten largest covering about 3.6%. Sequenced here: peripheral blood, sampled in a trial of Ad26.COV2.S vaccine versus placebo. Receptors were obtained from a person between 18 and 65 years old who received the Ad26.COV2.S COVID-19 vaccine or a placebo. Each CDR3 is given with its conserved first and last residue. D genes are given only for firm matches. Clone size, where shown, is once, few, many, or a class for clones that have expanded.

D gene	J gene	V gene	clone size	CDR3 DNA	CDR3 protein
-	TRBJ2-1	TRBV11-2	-	TGTGCCAGCAGCTCGGTTGAGCAGTTCTTC	CASSSVEQFF
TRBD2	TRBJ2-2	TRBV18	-	TGTGCCAGCTCACCCCCCTCTAGCGGCCGGAACACCGGGGAGCTGTTTTTT	CASSPPSSGRNTGELFF
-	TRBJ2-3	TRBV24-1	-	TGTGCCACCAGTGATGATATCACAGATACGCAGTATTTT	CATSDDITDTQYF
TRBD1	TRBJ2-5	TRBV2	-	TGTGCCAGCAGTAACCGACAGGGCGGTGAGACCCAGTACTTC	CASSNRQGGETQYF
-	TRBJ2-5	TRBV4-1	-	TGCGCCAGCAGCCAAACTCAGAACCTCCAAGAGACCCAGTACTTC	CASSQTQNLQETQYF
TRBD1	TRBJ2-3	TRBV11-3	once	TGTGCCAGCAGCCCGCGGACAGGGAGGAGGGCAGATACGCAGTATTTT	CASSPRTGRRADTQYF
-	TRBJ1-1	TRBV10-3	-	TGTGCCATCAGTGAGGTTGAGATAGGTGACACTGAAGCTTTCTTT	CAISEVEIGDTEAFF
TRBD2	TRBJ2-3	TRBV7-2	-	TGTGCCAGCAGCTTAGTTGGCGGGGGGATCACAGATACGCAGTATTTT	CASSLVGGGITDTQYF
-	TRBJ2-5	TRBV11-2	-	TGTGCCAGCAGCTTAGCGGGAGACGGTGAGACCCAGTACTTC	CASSLAGDGETQYF
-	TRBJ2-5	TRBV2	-	TGTGCCAGCAGTGAGGTTACAGGGTCAGAGACCCAGTACTTC	CASSEVTGSETQYF
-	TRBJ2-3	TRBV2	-	TGTGCCAGCAGTGAAGGGGCGGGGGCCACCCCAGATACGCAGTATTTT	CASSEGAGATPDTQYF
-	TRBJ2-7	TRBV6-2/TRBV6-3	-	TGTGCCAGCAGTTTTGGGGTCGAGCAGTACTTC	CASSFGVEQYF
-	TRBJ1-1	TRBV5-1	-	TGCGCCAGCAGCTTGGGCAGAGAAGCTTTCTTT	CASSLGREAFF
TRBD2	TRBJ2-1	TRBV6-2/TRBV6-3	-	TGTGCCAGCAGTGTCGAGACTAGCGGGAGGCCGAATGAGCAGTTCTTC	CASSVETSGRPNEQFF
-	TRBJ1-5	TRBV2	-	TGTGCCAGCAGTGGCTCAGGGGTGGGCAATCAGCCCCAGCATTTT	CASSGSGVGNQPQHF
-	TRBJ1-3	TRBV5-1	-	TGCGCCAGCCGAACCGGCGGGGGAGATGGAGGAAACACCATATATTTT	CASRTGGGDGGNTIYF
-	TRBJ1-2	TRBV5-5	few	TGTGCCAGCAGCTCTAGGGGGGCGGTTGAGAACTATGGCTACACCTTC	CASSSRGAVENYGYTF
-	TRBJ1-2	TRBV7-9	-	TGTGCCAGCAGCCCTTGGGCCGGGGAGGGCGGCTACACCTTC	CASSPWAGEGGYTF
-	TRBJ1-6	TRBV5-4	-	TGTGCCAGCAGCGGGGAGCCGGATTCACCCCTCCACTTT	CASSGEPDSPLHF
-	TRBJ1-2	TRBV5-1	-	TGCGCCAGCAGCCCAGGGTCTTCCAACTATGGCTACACCTTC	CASSPGSSNYGYTF
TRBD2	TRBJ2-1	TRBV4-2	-	TGTGCCAGCAGCCAAGAAGCGGTCTTGGTAGCGGGAAAGGGGAATGAGCAGTTCTTC	CASSQEAVLVAGKGNEQFF
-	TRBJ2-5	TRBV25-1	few	TGTGCCACCGCGGTCTCTTTCCAAGAGACCCAGTACTTC	CATAVSFQETQYF
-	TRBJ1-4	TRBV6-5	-	TGTGCCAGCAGTTACTCTTCCTTGGACAGAGAAAAACTGTTTTTT	CASSYSSLDREKLFF
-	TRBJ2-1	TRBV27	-	TGTGCCAGCAGAACCGGGAACAATGAGCAGTTCTTC	CASRTGNNEQFF